The entry below describes one T cell receptor beta chain. Its specificity is unknown. These data are taken from a study of PD-1 blockade in classical Hodgkin lymphoma. Only in-frame clones appear in the TCRdb table, and some are missing; sequencing was by immunoSEQ multiplex PCR. The data contain over 25,000 clones, 90% to 95% of them singletons. V shed 2 bases and J shed 0 bases, with 15 bases lying between them. The CDR3 is made up of 17 amino acids. CDR1 MDHEN and CDR2 SYDVKM come from the germline V gene. The study's findings and limits: Reports described newly diagnosed patients as having lower baseline TCR diversity than healthy donors. The drivers behind the repertoire differences, possibly disease activity or prior therapy, remain undefined.

Time point here: newly diagnosed, previously untreated cHL patient sample. PBMCs from untreated, newly diagnosed classical Hodgkin lymphoma were comparison samples. The sample comprised peripheral blood mononuclear cells (PBMCs). The receptor was derived from a human donor with classical Hodgkin lymphoma. This chain links TRBV28 with TRBJ2-3, with D perhaps TRBD1 or TRBD2 (5 bases each). Here the CDR3 DNA reads TGTGCCAGCAGTTTAATGGGGCTCGGGGAAAGCACAGATACGCAGTATTTT. This translates into CASSLMGLGESTDTQYF. Together with reference TRBV28 and TRBJ2-3, the CDR3 gives the full variable domain: DVKVTQSSRYLVKRTGEKVFLECVQDMDHENMFWYRQDPGLGLRLIYFSYDVKMKEKGDIPEGYSVSREKKERFSLILESASTNQTSMYLCASSLMGLGESTDTQYFGPGTRLTVL.